This T cell receptor beta chain stems from a study of blood T cells in healthy people across ages. Trimming removed 7 bases at V and 1 base at J, with 11 bases between. The germline V gene encodes CDR1 SQVTM and CDR2 ANQGSEA. CDR3 length: 13 residues. Sample-barcoded 5' priming and a J-beta primer mix drove a second PCR of about 6 to 12 cycles. Carrying 12 random nucleotides, a template-switch adaptor labeled each individual cDNA molecule. Using its own MiXCR run on the 5' RACE reads, TCRdb lists one record per CDR3 protein. Here the sample spans over 600,000 distinct CDR3 sequences, more than 20% being singletons.

This receptor was taken from a man between 65 and 80 years old in good health. The specimen sequenced was blood. The V call is TRBV29-1, the J call TRBJ2-4; D gene uncertain. This CDR3 is CSGKQSAKNIQYF. As DNA, the CDR3 is TGCAGCGGGAAACAGAGCGCCAAAAACATTCAGTACTTC.